This T cell receptor (beta chain) was recorded in a study of T-cell reconstitution after alpha-beta-depleted transplantation in children (dated by TCRdb to about 2016). For the study in its entirety: T-cell immune reconstitution after TCRalphabeta/CD19-depleted allogeneic hematopoietic cell transplantation in children was quantitatively tracked in the study by means of TCR repertoire profiling.

V ends up 0 bases short and J 4 bases short, with an unmatched junction base count of 1. For CDR1 and CDR2, the germline V gene lists MNHNS and SASEGT. The CDR3 numbers 14 residues from cysteine through phenylalanine. This entry keeps only the CDR3 DNA: 42 bases, framed from base 1. A word on this clonotype: No cognate antigen has been identified for it. Nothing much larger sits one base from this clone, and base qualities are not available.

Libraries were built with PCR. Sequencer: Illumina HiSeq 2500. To normalize quantification of the TCRbeta repertoire, the TCR libraries were built with molecular barcoding that relied on unique molecular identifiers. The public reads were reanalyzed by TCRdb: fastp trimming at Q25, MiXCR alignment, in-frame beta chains only. Every distinct CDR3 protein forms one entry, paired with its most common genes and DNA. The sample table lists 190,000 or so distinct CDR3 sequences, about 6.3% of them with a count of one. The ten top clones hold roughly 3% of the sample. Rearrangement joined TRBV6-1 to TRBJ1-2, with 8 bases matching TRBD1. The specimen was PBMCs from the stem cell graft donor, collected from the stem cell graft. The origin of this receptor is a human donor who donated a stem cell graft to a child with Wiskott-Aldrich syndrome. Here the CDR3 is given as CASSEADRGYGYTF. The sequenced DNA is TGTGCCAGCAGTGAAGCCGACAGGGGCTATGGCTACACCTTC.